The 29 T cell receptor beta chains below all came from one sample that was sequenced in a study of OX40 agonist ivuxolimab in advanced cancers. Assay used: immunoSEQ multiplex PCR; TCRdb lists only in-frame clones, some missing. Of around 44,000 clones in the sample, around nine tenths are singletons; the top ten hold about 13%. The sample in question was CD4+ or CD8+ T cells sorted from blood, obtained in a trial of the OX40 agonist ivuxolimab. These receptors originate from an adult with an advanced solid tumor such as melanoma, head and neck, liver or kidney cancer.

The CDR3 region has the DNA TGTGCCAGTGGCCCCGACAGGTACAATGAGCAGTTCTTC. This sequence encodes CASGPDRYNEQFF. This chain connects TRBV19 to TRBJ2-1; possibly TRBD1 for D (6 bases). Trimming cost V 8 bases and J 4 bases, with 12 bases left between them. Germline V gene sequence: CDR1 LNHDA, CDR2 SQIVND (reference sequence). CDR3 length: 13 residues.

This chain's CDR3 is CASGEGFLPYEQYF. The CDR3 coding sequence is TGTGCCAGTGGAGAAGGCTTTCTCCCCTACGAGCAGTACTTC. This chain connects TRBV19 to TRBJ2-7; the D is unclear. Trimming took 8 bases from V and 2 from J, leaving 16 bases between them. Germline-derived CDR1 and CDR2 are LNHDA and SQIVND (reference sequence). The CDR3 is 14 amino acids.

The chain recombines TRBV5-5 with TRBJ2-6, with D unresolved. This CDR3 is built from 14 residues. Per germline, CDR1 SGHKS and CDR2 YYEKEE (reference sequence). The V end was cut by 3 bases, the J end by 4 bases, with 8 bases between. CDR3 nucleotides: TGTGCCAGCAGCTGGCCTATGGGGGCCAACGTCCTGACTTTC. Translation: CASSWPMGANVLTF.

The chain recombines TRBV18 with TRBJ2-5, with a weak D call TRBD2 (5 bases). Germline V lookup: CDR1 KGHSH, CDR2 LQKENI. Trimming stripped 4 bases from V and 5 bases from J, with 5 bases between. The CDR3 extends over 11 amino acids. The chain's CDR3 is CASSLAETQYF. Here the CDR3 DNA reads TGTGCCAGCTCACTAGCGGAGACCCAGTACTTC.

V usage is TRBV27 and J usage is TRBJ2-1; D is possibly TRBD1 or TRBD2 (5 bases each). Germline CDR1 is MNHEY and CDR2 is SMNVEV (reference sequence). The germline V and J ends were trimmed by 3 bases and 3 bases, with 12 bases remaining between them. This CDR3 has 15 amino acids. CDR3 DNA sequence: TGTGCCAGCAGTTTTCAGTGGGGACGCTACAATGAGCAGTTCTTC. As protein: CASSFQWGRYNEQFF.

V and J are TRBV4-3 and TRBJ2-3; the D call may be TRBD1 or TRBD2 (5 bases each). The germline V gene encodes CDR1 LGHNA and CDR2 YSLEER. This CDR3 is built from 15 residues. Trimming stripped 4 bases from V and 1 base from J, with 12 bases between. The DNA of the CDR3 is TGCGCCAGCAGCCCCGGTCAGGGACGCACAGATACGCAGTATTTT. Translation gives CASSPGQGRTDTQYF.

The chain employs TRBV5-6 and TRBJ2-1; no clear D gene. The CDR3 sequence is 17 residues long. The V end lost 2 bases, the J end lost 0 bases, and 15 bases lay between the germline ends. Per germline, CDR1 SGHDT and CDR2 YYEEEE. The CDR3: CASSFPSDLSSYNEQFF. In nucleotides, the CDR3 is TGTGCCAGCAGCTTCCCGAGTGACTTGAGCTCCTACAATGAGCAGTTCTTC.

The chain employs TRBV7-9 and TRBJ2-5; TRBD1 matches at 8 bases. The CDR3 loop spans 17 amino acids. V dropped 5 bases and J dropped 4; count of bases not matched to a gene: 15. The germline CDR1 and CDR2 sequences are SEHNR and FQNEAQ (reference sequence). The DNA for the CDR3 is TGTGCCAGCAGCAACTCACGTGGACAGGGCATGAGAGAGACCCAGTACTTC. It specifies CASSNSRGQGMRETQYF.

The CDR3 protein is CASSGQDGDTQYF. The CDR3 coding sequence is TGTGCCAGCAGCGGACAGGACGGAGATACGCAGTATTTT. The chain combines TRBV28 with TRBJ2-3, with 7 bases that match TRBD1. The V gene's germline CDR1 is MDHEN and CDR2 SYDVKM. The CDR3 consists of 13 residues. V lost 6 bases, J lost 5 bases, and 5 bases stayed unmatched.

The chain couples TRBV6-5 to TRBJ2-7, with a possible D match to TRBD1 (6 bases). This CDR3 comprises 14 residues. Germline V gene data show CDR1 as MNHEY and CDR2 as SVGAGI. The V gene lost 2 bases and the J gene lost 0 bases, with 8 bases spanning the gap. Written as DNA, the CDR3 is TGTGCCAGCAGTTACACAGGGACCTCCTACGAGCAGTACTTC. It translates to CASSYTGTSYEQYF.

With regard to this clone: The conserved phenylalanine or tryptophan is not found at the CDR3 terminus, so this likely reflects a read error. The chain is built from TRBV9 and TRBJ1-6, with 9 bases fitting TRBD1. The CDR3 runs to 14 residues. CDR1 is SGDLS, CDR2 YYNGEE, per germline. The J segment lost 7 bases and the V segment lost 4 bases, leaving 3 bases of the junction unmatched. The CDR3: CASSPDRGNSPLHL. The CDR3 coding sequence is TGTGCCAGCAGCCCTGACAGGGGGAATTCACCCCTCCACCTT.

This clone is categorized as medium-sized. The chain carries TRBV14 and TRBJ1-1, with 8 bases that match TRBD1. This CDR3 is 15 amino acids long. The V gene's germline CDR1 is SGHDN and CDR2 FVKESK. The J segment lost 0 bases and the V segment lost 2 bases, leaving 2 bases of the junction unmatched. This CDR3 is CASSQQGAVNTEAFF. In nucleotides, the CDR3 is TGTGCCAGCAGCCAACAGGGGGCCGTGAACACTGAAGCTTTCTTT.

The V gene is TRBV4-1, the J gene TRBJ2-7; weak D call: TRBD1 (5 bases). Germline assignment: CDR1 MGHRA and CDR2 YSYEKL. This CDR3 has 15 amino acids. The ends were cut back, 4 bases at V and 2 bases at J, with 15 bases in the middle. The CDR3 here is CASSPPWGPPYEQYF. The CDR3 DNA reads as TGCGCCAGCAGCCCCCCCTGGGGCCCCCCCTACGAGCAGTACTTC.

This sequence joins TRBV11-1 and TRBJ2-7; 7 positions agree with TRBD2. V lost 2 bases, J lost 3 bases, and 7 bases stayed unmatched. There are 15 residues in the CDR3. Per germline, CDR1 SGHAT and CDR2 FQDESV (reference sequence). CDR3 DNA sequence: TGTGCCAGCAGCTTAAGCCTGGGGGGGAACTACGAGCAGTACTTC. Protein sequence: CASSLSLGGNYEQYF.

The V call is TRBV9, the J call TRBJ2-7; D might be TRBD1 (6 bases). From germline, CDR1 is SGDLS and CDR2 YYNGEE. CDR3 length equals 15 residues. Trimming pared 4 bases from V and 4 bases from J, leaving 18 bases between. CDR3: CASSPRVGAVYEQYF. The CDR3 DNA sequence: TGTGCCAGCAGCCCTCGGGTGGGGGCAGTATACGAGCAGTACTTC.

The genes are TRBV11-2 and TRBJ2-7; TRBD1 agrees at 8 bases. Trimming at V came to 3 bases and at J to 4 bases, leaving 8 bases not matched to a gene. Germline values: CDR1 SGHAT, CDR2 FQNNGV. The CDR3 consists of 15 residues. This CDR3 reads CASSFGADRAYEQYF. CDR3 in DNA: TGTGCCAGCAGCTTTGGGGCGGACAGGGCTTACGAGCAGTACTTC.

This chain uses TRBV4-1 with TRBJ2-1, with 10 bases aligning to TRBD1. V gave up 0 bases and J gave up 3 bases; unmatched junction bases: 8. The CDR3 extends over 18 amino acids. Germline CDR1 and CDR2: MGHRA and YSYEKL. For the CDR3, the DNA is TGCGCCAGCAGCCAAGAATCGCCGGGACAGGGGAACTACAATGAGCAGTTCTTC. Amino acid sequence: CASSQESPGQGNYNEQFF.

The chain recombines TRBV11-2 with TRBJ2-3; D not certain. The V and J ends lost 2 bases and 6 bases respectively, with 6 bases between them. CDR1 is SGHAT and CDR2 is FQNNGV in the germline V gene. The CDR3 is 12 residues long. CDR3 DNA sequence: TGTGCCAGCAGCTTATATTCGGATACGCAGTATTTT. Translating gives CASSLYSDTQYF. The variable domain in full, completed from reference TRBV11-2 and TRBJ2-3, reads EAGVAQSPRYKIIEKRQSVAFWCNPISGHATLYWYQQILGQGPKLLIQFQNNGVVDDSQLPKDRFSAERLKGVDSTLKIQPAKLEDSAVYLCASSLYSDTQYFGPGTRLTVL.

The V and J genes are TRBV7-9 and TRBJ2-2; the D is unclear. This CDR3 has 14 amino acids. Trimming pared 1 base from V and 4 bases from J, leaving 7 bases between. From germline, CDR1 is SEHNR and CDR2 FQNEAQ (reference sequence). In nucleotides, the CDR3 is TGTGCCAGCAGCTTAGTCGTAGGCACCGGGGAGCTGTTTTTT. Its translation: CASSLVVGTGELFF.

The chain joins TRBV5-6 to TRBJ1-5; D remains unclear. The CDR3 is made up of 12 amino acids. The V end was cut by 0 bases, the J end by 6 bases, with 4 bases between. CDR1 is SGHDT and CDR2 is YYEEEE in the germline V gene. CDR3: CASSLESQPQHF. CDR3 bases: TGTGCCAGCAGCTTGGAGTCTCAGCCCCAGCATTTT.

The rearrangement joins TRBV7-3 to TRBJ2-5; 7 bases are shared with TRBD1. V gave up 2 bases and J gave up 5 bases; unmatched junction bases: 5. CDR1 and CDR2 from the germline V gene are SGHTA and FQGTGA. This CDR3 region has 14 residues. CDR3 sequence reads: CASSLLGGLETQYF. The CDR3 DNA reads TGTGCCAGCAGCTTATTAGGGGGCCTCGAGACCCAGTACTTC.

Only one count was recorded for this clone. The chain links TRBV6-5 to TRBJ1-2, with no clear D. Germline V gives CDR1 MNHEY, CDR2 SVGAGI. This CDR3 is built from 16 residues. V was shortened by 4 bases and J by 2 bases, with 17 bases between the two germline ends. The CDR3 is CASSWSWLSGNYGYTF. Written as DNA, the CDR3 is TGTGCCAGCAGTTGGTCTTGGTTGTCTGGGAACTATGGCTACACCTTC.

The chain combines TRBV7-8 with TRBJ2-4; D possibly corresponds to TRBD1 (5 bases). The V end lost 5 bases, the J end lost 10 bases, and 21 bases lay between the germline ends. Germline CDR1 is SGHVS and CDR2 is FQNEAQ. CDR3 size: 15 residues. The CDR3 sequence is CASSRSSTGPGIQYF. The CDR3 DNA is TGTGCCAGCAGCCGATCCTCCACAGGCCCCGGGATTCAGTACTTC.

The chain uses TRBV27 and TRBJ2-7; perhaps TRBD2 as D (5 bases). There are 16 residues in the CDR3. The germline V gene encodes CDR1 MNHEY and CDR2 SMNVEV (reference sequence). V shed 7 bases and J shed 0 bases, with 19 bases lying between them. The CDR3 sequence: CASIRASGMSSYEQYF. The CDR3 nucleotides read TGTGCCAGCATACGGGCATCGGGAATGAGCTCCTACGAGCAGTACTTC.

Comments on this clone: Given the absence of the conserved phenylalanine or tryptophan at the CDR3 end, a read error is likely. The CDR3 sequence: CASSPGTANSPLHL. In DNA, the CDR3 is TGTGCCAGCAGTCCAGGGACAGCGAATTCACCCCTCCACCTT. The chain joins TRBV27 to TRBJ1-6, with TRBD1 identical over 7 bases. The V gene end was trimmed by 5 bases and the J gene end by 7 bases; junction bases not matched to a gene: 5. Germline values: CDR1 MNHEY, CDR2 SMNVEV (reference sequence). The CDR3 runs to 14 residues.

The chain uses TRBV7-9 and TRBJ1-1; perhaps TRBD1 as D (5 bases). The CDR3 totals 16 residues. The germline V gene has CDR1 SEHNR and CDR2 FQNEAQ (reference sequence). Deletions cut 6 bases from V and 3 bases from J, with 20 bases between. The CDR3 DNA sequence: TGTGCCAGCAGACAGTGGGGGGGGAGCCCTCACACTGAAGCTTTCTTT. Translated: CASRQWGGSPHTEAFF. Full variable domain (remainder filled in from reference TRBV7-9 and TRBJ1-1): DTGVSQNPRHKITKRGQNVTFRCDPISEHNRLYWYRQTLGQGPEFLTYFQNEAQLEKSRLLSDRFSAERPKGSFSTLEIQRTEQGDSAMYLCASRQWGGSPHTEAFFGQGTRLTVV.

The J gene is TRBJ1-1, the V gene TRBV10-3; TRBD1 agrees at 7 bases. CDR1 and CDR2 (germline): ENHRY, SYGVKD. The CDR3 is 13 residues long. The V segment lost 11 bases and the J segment 0 bases; nucleotides outside the gene matches: 6. CDR3 loop: CAARDRLNTEAFF. Here the CDR3 DNA reads TGTGCCGCACGGGACAGATTGAACACTGAAGCTTTCTTT.

This CDR3 is CASSSDPRTGMADTQYF. The CDR3 DNA sequence: TGTGCCAGCAGCTCAGATCCGCGGACAGGGATGGCAGATACGCAGTATTTT. The rearrangement joins TRBV11-2 to TRBJ2-3, with TRBD1 matching 8 bases. The CDR3 runs to 17 residues. CDR1 and CDR2 (germline): SGHAT, FQNNGV. Trimming cost V 4 bases and J 4 bases; bases outside gene matches: 13.

The chain links TRBV7-9 to TRBJ1-1, with D unclear. This CDR3 has 13 amino acids. Germline V gene lookup returns CDR1 SEHNR and CDR2 FQNEAQ (reference sequence). V gave up 2 bases and J gave up 2 bases, with 6 bases separating them. As DNA, the CDR3 is TGTGCCAGCAGCTTATGGGGAAACACTGAAGCTTTCTTT. It yields the protein CASSLWGNTEAFF.